This T cell receptor (beta chain) was observed in a study of blood T cell repertoires in COVID-19. Per the germline V gene, CDR1 is SEHNR and CDR2 is FQNEAQ (reference sequence). This CDR3 spans 15 amino acids. V lost 5 bases to trimming and J lost 3 bases; unmatched junction nucleotides: 8. The protocol was immunoSEQ multiplex PCR, while the TCRdb copy is restricted to in-frame clones and leaves out a portion. The sample lists under 500,000 clones; approximately 90% were seen once. This sequence joins TRBV7-9 and TRBJ2-7, with TRBD2 matching 9 bases. The sequencing input was PBMCs or T cells enriched from blood (not recorded which). The receptor was derived from a woman aged 18 to 35 with acute COVID-19. The CDR3 DNA sequence: TGTGCCAGCAGCCCCTTGAGTAGCGGGAGCTACGAGCAGTACTTC. Its protein product is CASSPLSSGSYEQYF.